The rows below give T cell receptor beta chains drawn from one sample of a study of shared clonotypes between healthy human individuals. Libraries were prepared by immunoSEQ multiplex PCR; TCRdb keeps only in-frame clonotypes and omits some of them. Seen here are fewer than 1.6 million clones, 98% to 99% observed once, and the top ten hold about 0.4%. Sequencing was carried out using naive CD4+ T cells sorted from blood. The receptors were sampled from a man aged 30 to 39 in good health. The CDR3 runs from the conserved cysteine through the conserved F or W. D genes are given only for firm matches.

>TRBJ2-1|TRBD2|TRBV4-3
CASSQDTPSGGWGNEQFF
TGCGCCAGCAGCCAAGATACCCCTAGCGGGGGTTGGGGCAATGAGCAGTTCTTC
>TRBJ1-5|.|TRBV28
CSNSGGMNQPQHF
TGTTCGAATTCCGGGGGAATGAATCAGCCCCAGCATTTT
>TRBJ2-2|.|TRBV2
CASSVQGHTGELFF
TGTGCCAGCAGTGTGCAGGGCCACACCGGGGAGCTGTTTTTT
>TRBJ2-1|.|TRBV5-1
CASSLAGLRQNEQFF
TGCGCCAGCAGCTTGGCCGGACTCCGGCAGAATGAGCAGTTCTTC
>TRBJ2-5|.|TRBV9
CASSAAYQETQYF
TGTGCCAGCAGCGCCGCGTACCAAGAGACCCAGTACTTC
>TRBJ1-2|.|TRBV5-1
CASSLVSGKGYTF
TGCGCCAGCAGCTTGGTATCAGGGAAGGGCTACACCTTC
>TRBJ1-5|TRBD1|TRBV28
CASKPGQRVQPQHF
TGTGCCAGTAAACCGGGACAGCGTGTTCAGCCCCAGCATTTT
>TRBJ2-3|.|TRBV30
CAWRAATRDTQYF
TGTGCCTGGAGGGCGGCGACTAGGGATACGCAGTATTTT
>TRBJ2-7|TRBD1|TRBV7-7
CASSPSGQASEQYF
TGTGCCAGCAGCCCCTCCGGACAGGCTTCGGAGCAGTACTTC
>TRBJ1-2|TRBD1|TRBV7-2
CASSLDRGRMDYGYTF
TGTGCCAGCAGCTTAGACAGGGGGCGCATGGACTATGGCTACACCTTC
>TRBJ1-4|TRBD1|TRBV5-1
CASSSTGVNEKLFF
TGCGCCAGCAGCTCGACAGGGGTTAATGAAAAACTGTTTTTT
>TRBJ1-1|.|TRBV30
CAWSRQNTEAFF
TGTGCCTGGAGCAGACAGAACACTGAAGCTTTCTTT
>TRBJ2-7|.|TRBV9
CASSVGGVKVEQYF
TGTGCCAGCAGCGTTGGCGGAGTGAAGGTCGAGCAGTACTTC
>TRBJ2-3|TRBD1|TRBV15
CATSARQGARGTDTQYF
TGTGCCACCAGCGCTAGACAGGGGGCGCGAGGCACAGATACGCAGTATTTT
>TRBJ2-5|.|TRBV7-6
CASSLERPGRETQYF
TGTGCCAGCAGCTTAGAGCGGCCCGGGCGAGAGACCCAGTACTTC
>TRBJ2-3|TRBD2|TRBV18
CASSPKREGTDTQYF
TGTGCCAGCTCGCCTAAGCGGGAGGGTACAGATACGCAGTATTTT